Shown below are 21 T cell receptor beta chains from a single sample sequenced in a study of cytomegalovirus exposure and HLA in healthy donors. Libraries were prepared by immunoSEQ multiplex PCR; TCRdb keeps only in-frame clonotypes and omits some of them. The sample includes under 350,000 clones, just over 85% of them seen just once. Sequencing was performed on PBMCs. The receptors were gathered from a woman between 18 and 29 years old in good health and CMV-seronegative.

This clone was found a few times. V usage is TRBV5-4 and J usage is TRBJ1-2; D is unclear. Germline-derived CDR1 and CDR2 are SGHNT and YYREEE (reference sequence). The CDR3 is 13 residues long. V lost 2 bases to trimming and J lost 2 bases, with 7 bases between them. In nucleotides, the CDR3 is TGTGCCAGCAGCTTCCGGTCGAACTATGGCTACACCTTC. Protein sequence: CASSFRSNYGYTF. The full variable domain, rest sourced from reference TRBV5-4 and TRBJ1-2, is ETGVTQSPTHLIKTRGQQVTLRCSSQSGHNTVSWYQQALGQGPQFIFQYYREEENGRGNFPPRFSGLQFPNYSSELNVNALELDDSALYLCASSFRSNYGYTFGSGTRLTVV.

The V and J genes are TRBV9 and TRBJ2-7; the match to TRBD2 covers 9 bases. Germline lookup yields CDR1 SGDLS and CDR2 YYNGEE. V trimming: 1 base; J trimming: 3 bases; junction bases outside the gene matches: 2. This CDR3 is built from 14 residues. CDR3 nucleotides: TGTGCCAGCAGCGTAAGGCGGGAGGGCTACGAGCAGTACTTC. Translated: CASSVRREGYEQYF.

The chain uses TRBV30 and TRBJ2-3; 10 bases align to TRBD2. After removal of 1 base from V and 5 bases from J, the junction contained 15 bases not matched to a gene. The CDR3 covers 18 residues. CDR1 is GTSNPN and CDR2 is SVGIG in the germline V gene (reference sequence). The CDR3 loop reads CAWSGSTRAGGTGDTQYF. The CDR3 coding sequence is TGTGCCTGGAGTGGCTCCACTAGAGCGGGAGGGACCGGAGATACGCAGTATTTT. Filled out from reference TRBV30 and TRBJ2-3, the complete variable domain reads SQTIHQWPATLVQPVGSPLSLECTVEGTSNPNLYWYRQAAGRGLQLLFYSVGIGQISSEVPQNLSASRPQDRQFILSSKKLLLSDSGFYLCAWSGSTRAGGTGDTQYFGPGTRLTVL.

The rearrangement uses TRBV6-5 and TRBJ1-2; 9 bases align to TRBD1. The CDR3 sequence is 15 residues long. Per the germline V gene, CDR1 is MNHEY and CDR2 is SVGAGI. V was clipped by 5 bases and J by 6 bases; unmatched bases: 10. In DNA, the CDR3 is TGTGCCAGCAGTCCTACGTTACAGGGGGCAGATGGCTACACCTTC. Translating gives CASSPTLQGADGYTF.

V usage is TRBV7-9 and J usage is TRBJ1-1; 8 bases agree with TRBD1. The length of the CDR3 is 15 residues. In germline, CDR1 is SEHNR, CDR2 FQNEAQ (reference sequence). V lost 4 bases to trimming and J lost 6 bases; unmatched junction nucleotides: 10. CDR3 sequence: CASSSKTGARSEAFF. As DNA, the CDR3 is TGTGCCAGCAGCTCCAAGACAGGGGCTCGTTCTGAAGCTTTCTTT.

The chain combines TRBV7-6 with TRBJ2-7; TRBD1 is a possible D gene (6 bases). Per the germline V gene, CDR1 is SGHVS and CDR2 is FNYEAQ. The CDR3 spans 15 residues. V dropped 0 bases and J dropped 3 bases, with 12 bases sitting between them. DNA of the CDR3: TGTGCCAGCAGCTTAGCGCCAGGGGTAGGCTACGAGCAGTACTTC. It is translated as CASSLAPGVGYEQYF.

This chain links TRBV2 with TRBJ2-7; D perhaps matches TRBD1 (5 bases). V was shortened by 4 bases and J by 3 bases, with 7 bases between the two germline ends. This CDR3 spans 12 amino acids. The germline V gene has CDR1 SNHLY and CDR2 FYNNEI. CDR3 nucleotide sequence: TGTGCCAGCAGTGTTAGGGGCTACGAGCAGTACTTC. Translation gives CASSVRGYEQYF.

This chain uses TRBV7-2 with TRBJ2-3; TRBD2 matches at 11 bases. The CDR3 totals 15 residues. Germline trimming cut 5 bases from V and 2 bases from J; bases unmatched to any gene: 3. Germline V CDR1 and CDR2: SGHTA, FQGNSA. For the CDR3, the DNA is TGTGCCAGCAGCGCGACTAGCGGGACCACAGATACGCAGTATTTT. Its protein is CASSATSGTTDTQYF.

The J gene is TRBJ2-2, the V gene TRBV9, with D possibly TRBD1 on 6 matching bases. The germline V and J ends were trimmed by 0 bases and 2 bases, with 11 bases remaining between them. This CDR3 spans 16 amino acids. CDR1 is SGDLS, CDR2 YYNGEE, per germline. In DNA form, the CDR3 reads TGTGCCAGCAGCGTAGTTGCAGGGGCCAACACCGGGGAGCTGTTTTTT. Residues: CASSVVAGANTGELFF.

This sequence joins TRBV5-6 and TRBJ2-7, with 7 positions matching TRBD1. Germline lookup yields CDR1 SGHDT and CDR2 YYEEEE. With 4 bases clipped from V and 6 bases from J, the junction kept 4 bases outside the gene matches. The CDR3 runs 12 residues. The CDR3, as DNA: TGTGCCAGCAGCACCACAGGGGTCGAGCAGTACTTC. As protein: CASSTTGVEQYF.

The V gene is TRBV27, the J gene TRBJ1-1; 7 bases are shared with TRBD1. Losses at the gene ends were 5 bases for V and 4 bases for J; bases not matched to a gene: 1. The length of the CDR3 is 12 residues. CDR1 and CDR2 from the germline V gene are MNHEY and SMNVEV (reference sequence). CDR3 nucleotides: TGTGCCAGCAGTACAGGGGTCACTGAAGCTTTCTTT. Its translation is CASSTGVTEAFF.

This sequence joins TRBV2 and TRBJ1-5; D gene unclear. CDR3 length: 14 residues. Germline V lookup: CDR1 SNHLY, CDR2 FYNNEI. In DNA, the CDR3 is TGTGCGTCCCAGGAACGGAGGGATGATCAGCCCCAGCATTTT. It is translated as CASQERRDDQPQHF.

This chain joins TRBV2 and TRBJ2-3; TRBD2 agrees at 7 bases. The CDR3 is 15 residues long. The J segment lost 4 bases and the V segment lost 8 bases, leaving 12 bases of the junction unmatched. Germline V lookup: CDR1 SNHLY, CDR2 FYNNEI. CDR3 DNA sequence: TGTGCCAGCGGGGCCGGGAGCCGGGGGGCAGATACGCAGTATTTT. Residues: CASGAGSRGADTQYF. Based on the CDR3 plus reference TRBV2 and TRBJ2-3, the full variable domain is EPEVTQTPSHQVTQMGQEVILRCVPISNHLYFYWYRQILGQKVEFLVSFYNNEISEKSEIFDDQFSVERPDGSNFTLKIRSTKLEDSAMYFCASGAGSRGADTQYFGPGTRLTVL.

The chain carries TRBV11-2 and TRBJ2-2; 10 bases agree with TRBD2. The CDR3 length is 17 residues. V trimming: 3 bases; J trimming: 2 bases; junction bases outside the gene matches: 6. The V gene's germline CDR1 is SGHAT and CDR2 FQNNGV. The CDR3 loop reads CASSFPSGRINTGELFF. The CDR3 nucleotides are TGTGCCAGCAGCTTCCCTAGCGGGAGAATAAACACCGGGGAGCTGTTTTTT. Together with reference TRBV11-2 and TRBJ2-2, the CDR3 gives the full variable domain: EAGVAQSPRYKIIEKRQSVAFWCNPISGHATLYWYQQILGQGPKLLIQFQNNGVVDDSQLPKDRFSAERLKGVDSTLKIQPAKLEDSAVYLCASSFPSGRINTGELFFGEGSRLTVL.

The chain couples TRBV15 to TRBJ1-1, with 9 bases matching TRBD1. Germline loops: CDR1 LNHNV, CDR2 YYDKDF (reference sequence). The CDR3 contains 17 residues. V dropped 1 base and J dropped 3; count of bases not matched to a gene: 9. CDR3 sequence reads: CATSRGVRDREDTEAFF. The CDR3 coding sequence is TGTGCCACCAGCAGAGGCGTCCGGGACAGGGAGGACACTGAAGCTTTCTTT. Full variable domain (outside the CDR3, taken from reference TRBV15 and TRBJ1-1): DAMVIQNPRYQVTQFGKPVTLSCSQTLNHNVMYWYQQKSSQAPKLLFHYYDKDFNNEADTPDNFQSRRPNTSFCFLDIRSPGLGDTAMYLCATSRGVRDREDTEAFFGQGTRLTVV.

The J gene is TRBJ2-2, the V gene TRBV6-6, with D tentatively TRBD2 (7 bases). There are 14 residues in the CDR3. Germline V lookup: CDR1 MNHNY, CDR2 SVGAGI (reference sequence). Trimming removed 8 bases at V and 4 bases at J, with 14 bases between. The CDR3 nucleotides are TGTGCCAGCCGGGGGGCCCTCGCCACCGGGGAGCTGTTTTTT. Translating it yields CASRGALATGELFF.

The chain couples TRBV7-9 to TRBJ2-3, with 8 bases aligning to TRBD2. The germline CDR1 and CDR2 sequences are SEHNR and FQNEAQ (reference sequence). CDR3 size: 14 residues. Losses at the gene ends were 5 bases for V and 6 bases for J; bases not matched to a gene: 7. The CDR3 protein is CASSPEREMDTQYF. The CDR3 nucleotides read TGTGCCAGCAGCCCCGAGCGGGAGATGGATACGCAGTATTTT.

The gene calls are TRBV29-1 and TRBJ1-2; TRBD1 might be the D (6 bases). Germline CDR1 SQVTM, CDR2 ANQGSEA. The CDR3 has 12 amino acids. With 7 bases removed from V and 4 bases from J, the gap between germline ends came to 13 bases. The CDR3 reads CSDREIGYGYTF. CDR3 DNA sequence: TGCAGCGACAGGGAGATCGGCTATGGCTACACCTTC.

This chain uses TRBV27 with TRBJ2-7; 9 bases are a match to TRBD1. The CDR3 consists of 15 residues. V dropped 5 bases and J dropped 4; count of bases not matched to a gene: 9. The germline V gene encodes CDR1 MNHEY and CDR2 SMNVEV (reference sequence). CDR3 nucleotides: TGTGCCAGCAGTCCGGGGACAGGGACTGGGTACGAGCAGTACTTC. Protein: CASSPGTGTGYEQYF.

The J gene is TRBJ1-5, the V gene TRBV28; no clear D. CDR3 length: 12 residues. Germline V CDR1 and CDR2: MDHEN, SYDVKM. V gave up 6 bases and J gave up 4 bases, with 7 bases separating them. CDR3 coding DNA: TGTGCCAGCAGAATACAGAATCAGCCCCAGCATTTT. Residues: CASRIQNQPQHF.

This chain uses TRBV6-6 with TRBJ1-4; perhaps TRBD1 as D (6 bases). Trimming stripped 5 bases from V and 4 bases from J, with 11 bases between. The CDR3 is 14 amino acids. Germline V lookup: CDR1 MNHNY, CDR2 SVGAGI (reference sequence). The CDR3 DNA is TGTGCCAGCAGTCGACAGGACAATAATGAAAAACTGTTTTTT. Translating it yields CASSRQDNNEKLFF.